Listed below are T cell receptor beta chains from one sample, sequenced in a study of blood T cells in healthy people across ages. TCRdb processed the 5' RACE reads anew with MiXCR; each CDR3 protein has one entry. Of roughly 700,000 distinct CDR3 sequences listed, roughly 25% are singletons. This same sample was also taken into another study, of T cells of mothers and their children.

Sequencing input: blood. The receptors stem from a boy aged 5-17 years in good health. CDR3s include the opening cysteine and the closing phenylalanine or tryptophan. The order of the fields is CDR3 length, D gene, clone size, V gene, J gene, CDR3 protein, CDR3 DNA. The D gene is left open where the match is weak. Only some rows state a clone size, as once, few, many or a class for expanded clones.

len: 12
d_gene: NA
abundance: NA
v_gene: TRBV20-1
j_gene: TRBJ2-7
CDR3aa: CSVRDGGYEQYF
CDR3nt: TGCAGTGTTAGGGATGGGGGCTACGAGCAGTACTTC

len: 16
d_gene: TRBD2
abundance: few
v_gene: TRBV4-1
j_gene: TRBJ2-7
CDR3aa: CASSQGSSGREYEQYF
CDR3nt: TGCGCCAGCAGCCAAGGGTCTAGCGGGAGAGAATACGAGCAGTACTTC

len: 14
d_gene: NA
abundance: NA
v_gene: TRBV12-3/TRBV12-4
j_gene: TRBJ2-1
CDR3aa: CASMRPSAYNEQFF
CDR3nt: TGTGCCAGCATGCGGCCTAGCGCTTACAATGAGCAGTTCTTC

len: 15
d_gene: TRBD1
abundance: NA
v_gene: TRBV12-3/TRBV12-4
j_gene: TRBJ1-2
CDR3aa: CASSSRTGASYGYTF
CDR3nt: TGTGCCAGCAGTTCAAGGACAGGGGCTAGCTATGGCTACACCTTC

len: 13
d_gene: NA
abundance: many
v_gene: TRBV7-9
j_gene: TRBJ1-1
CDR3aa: CASSLALNTEAFF
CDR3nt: TGTGCCAGCAGCTTAGCTCTGAACACTGAAGCTTTCTTT

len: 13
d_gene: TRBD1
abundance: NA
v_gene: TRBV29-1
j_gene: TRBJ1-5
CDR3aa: CSAVTGGDQPQHF
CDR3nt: TGCAGCGCCGTAACAGGGGGGGATCAGCCCCAGCATTTT

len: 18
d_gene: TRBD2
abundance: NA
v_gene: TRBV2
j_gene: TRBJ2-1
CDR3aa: CAQNQRVRTREGDNEQFF
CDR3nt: TGCGCCCAGAACCAGCGGGTTAGAACAAGGGAGGGCGACAATGAGCAGTTCTTC

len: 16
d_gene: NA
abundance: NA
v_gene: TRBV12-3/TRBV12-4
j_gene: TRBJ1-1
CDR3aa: CASSWGDDDFNTEAFF
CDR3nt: TGTGCCAGCAGTTGGGGGGACGACGACTTTAACACTGAAGCTTTCTTT

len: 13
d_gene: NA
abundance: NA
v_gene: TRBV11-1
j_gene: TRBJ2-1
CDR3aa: CASSQWGNNEQFF
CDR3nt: TGTGCCAGCAGCCAATGGGGGAACAATGAGCAGTTCTTC

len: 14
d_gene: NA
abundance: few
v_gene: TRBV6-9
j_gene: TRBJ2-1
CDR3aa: CASKNKSKSGEQFF
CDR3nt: TGTGCCAGCAAGAACAAGTCCAAATCGGGTGAGCAGTTCTTC

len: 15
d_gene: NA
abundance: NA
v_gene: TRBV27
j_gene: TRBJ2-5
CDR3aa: CASSLLPGDWETQYF
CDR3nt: TGTGCCAGCAGTTTACTCCCGGGGGACTGGGAGACCCAGTACTTC

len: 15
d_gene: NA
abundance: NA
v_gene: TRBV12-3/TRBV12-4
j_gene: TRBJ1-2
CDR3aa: CASSLGVPSDYGYTF
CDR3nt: TGTGCCAGCAGTTTAGGGGTGCCCTCGGACTATGGCTACACCTTC

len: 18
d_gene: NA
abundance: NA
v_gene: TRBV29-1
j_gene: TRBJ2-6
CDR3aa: CSVEPRQGKVAGANVLTF
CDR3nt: TGCAGCGTTGAGCCACGTCAGGGAAAGGTCGCTGGGGCCAACGTCCTGACTTTC

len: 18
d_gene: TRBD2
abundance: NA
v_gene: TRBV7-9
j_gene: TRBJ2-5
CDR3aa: CASSYNPGLVSSRETQYF
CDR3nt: TGTGCCAGCAGTTATAATCCGGGACTAGTTTCGTCTAGAGAGACCCAGTACTTC

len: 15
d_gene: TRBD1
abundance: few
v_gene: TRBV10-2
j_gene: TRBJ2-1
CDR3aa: CASRREGTGFFEQFF
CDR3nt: TGCGCCAGCAGACGAGAGGGGACAGGGTTCTTTGAGCAGTTCTTC

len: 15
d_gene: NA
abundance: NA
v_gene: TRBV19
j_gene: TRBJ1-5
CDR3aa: CASETRQVSNQPQHF
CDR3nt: TGTGCCAGTGAAACGCGTCAGGTTAGCAATCAGCCCCAGCATTTT

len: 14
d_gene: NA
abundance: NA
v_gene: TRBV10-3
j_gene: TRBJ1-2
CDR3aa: CAISESQGSNGYTF
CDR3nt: TGTGCCATCAGTGAGTCGCAGGGTTCCAATGGCTACACCTTC

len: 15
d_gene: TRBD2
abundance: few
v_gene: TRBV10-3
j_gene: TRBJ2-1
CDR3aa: CAISGTGTTVREQFF
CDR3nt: TGTGCCATCAGTGGCACCGGGACTACCGTACGCGAGCAGTTCTTC

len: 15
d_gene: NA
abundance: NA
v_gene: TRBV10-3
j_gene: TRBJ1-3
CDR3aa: CAISGSGITGNTIYF
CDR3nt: TGTGCCATCAGCGGATCAGGGATTACTGGAAACACCATATATTTT

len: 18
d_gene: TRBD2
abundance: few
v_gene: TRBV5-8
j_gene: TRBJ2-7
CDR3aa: CASSFGTSGRYGAYEQYF
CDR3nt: TGTGCCAGCAGCTTTGGGACTAGCGGGAGATATGGGGCCTACGAGCAGTACTTC

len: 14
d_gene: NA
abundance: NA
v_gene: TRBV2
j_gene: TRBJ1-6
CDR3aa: CASTAGTVNSPLHF
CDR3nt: TGTGCCAGCACGGCCGGGACGGTGAATTCACCCCTCCACTTT

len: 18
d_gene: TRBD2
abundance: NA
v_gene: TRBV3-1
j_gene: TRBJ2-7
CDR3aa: CASSQVGPLAGNSYEQYF
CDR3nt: TGTGCCAGCAGCCAAGTTGGGCCACTAGCGGGAAATTCCTACGAGCAGTACTTC

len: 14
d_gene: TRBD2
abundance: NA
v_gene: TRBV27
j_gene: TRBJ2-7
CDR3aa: CASRSSGGRVEQYF
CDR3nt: TGTGCCAGCAGATCTAGCGGGGGACGGGTCGAGCAGTACTTC

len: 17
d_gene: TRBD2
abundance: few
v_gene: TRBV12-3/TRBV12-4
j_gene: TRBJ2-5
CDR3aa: CASSPYRGEARGETQYF
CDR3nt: TGTGCCAGCAGCCCATACCGGGGGGAGGCCCGGGGAGAGACCCAGTACTTC

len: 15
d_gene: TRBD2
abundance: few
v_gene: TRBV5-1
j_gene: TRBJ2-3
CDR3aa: CANSSGTSGADTQYF
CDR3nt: TGCGCCAACAGCTCGGGGACTAGCGGAGCGGATACGCAGTATTTT

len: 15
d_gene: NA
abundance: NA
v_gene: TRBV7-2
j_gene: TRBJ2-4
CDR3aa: CASSPGGMGKNIQYF
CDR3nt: TGTGCCAGCAGCCCCGGTGGGATGGGCAAAAACATTCAGTACTTC

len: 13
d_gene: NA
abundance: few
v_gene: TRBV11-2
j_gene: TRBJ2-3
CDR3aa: CASSVLVYDTQYF
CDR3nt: TGTGCCAGCAGCGTCCTTGTTTATGATACGCAGTATTTT

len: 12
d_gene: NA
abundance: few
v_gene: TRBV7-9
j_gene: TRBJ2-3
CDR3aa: CASRGRDNAQYF
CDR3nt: TGTGCCAGCAGAGGCCGGGACAATGCGCAGTATTTT